The 19 T cell receptor beta chains reported below all come from one sample, sequenced in a study of control samples from healthy donors and cancer patients. Clones were read by immunoSEQ multiplex PCR, and TCRdb kept only the in-frame ones, dropping some. The profile shows about 120,000 clones, about 88% of them singletons. Sequencing was done on a sample of blood. The receptors shown here come from a man aged 18 to 29 in good health.

This clone was counted once. This chain joins TRBV11-1 and TRBJ2-7, with 7 bases lining up with TRBD1. This CDR3 has 15 residues. V lost 5 bases and J lost 0; bases outside the gene matches: 7. From germline, CDR1 is SGHAT and CDR2 FQDESV (reference sequence). The DNA for the CDR3 is TGTGCCAGCAGCCGACCGACAGGGCTCTCCTACGAGCAGTACTTC. Its translation: CASSRPTGLSYEQYF. The whole variable domain, filled in from reference TRBV11-1 and TRBJ2-7, reads EAEVAQSPRYKITEKSQAVAFWCDPISGHATLYWYRQILGQGPELLVQFQDESVVDDSQLPKDRFSAERLKGVDSTLKIQPAELGDSAMYLCASSRPTGLSYEQYFGPGTRLTVT.

The chain recombines TRBV28 with TRBJ1-5; 12 bases are a match to TRBD1. With V trimmed by 7 bases and J by 5 bases, 15 bases remained unmatched. The CDR3 covers 18 residues. The germline CDR1 and CDR2 sequences are MDHEN and SYDVKM. CDR3 sequence (DNA): TGTGCCAGCACCAAAGGGGGGACAGGGGGCGCCGTATATCAGCCCCAGCATTTT. This encodes CASTKGGTGGAVYQPQHF.

V usage is TRBV15 and J usage is TRBJ1-3, with D uncertain. V gave up 0 bases and J gave up 0 bases, with 6 bases separating them. Germline-derived CDR1 and CDR2 are LNHNV and YYDKDF (reference sequence). The CDR3 loop spans 15 amino acids. The CDR3 DNA follows: TGTGCCACCAGCAGAGACACGTACTCTGGAAACACCATATATTTT. This sequence encodes CATSRDTYSGNTIYF.

This clone was counted once. The chain employs TRBV5-3 and TRBJ1-1; 7 bases fit TRBD1. TRBV5-3 is marked as an open reading frame, function uncertain. CDR3 length: 16 residues. The V and J ends lost 4 bases and 0 bases, in that order; junction bases with no gene match: 9. The CDR3 loop reads CARSPDRASMNTEAFF. For the CDR3, the DNA is TGTGCCAGAAGCCCAGACAGGGCGTCCATGAACACTGAAGCTTTCTTT.

The V and J genes are TRBV15 and TRBJ2-1; 7 bases are shared with TRBD2. J was trimmed by 5 bases and V by 1 base; bases with no gene match: 8. The CDR3 consists of 16 residues. CDR1 and CDR2 from the germline V gene are LNHNV and YYDKDF (reference sequence). The CDR3, as DNA: TGTGCCACCAGCAGAGGAACGGCGGGAGCTGACAATGAGCAGTTCTTC. This translates into CATSRGTAGADNEQFF.

The V and J genes are TRBV13 and TRBJ1-2; 12 nucleotides match TRBD1. V was pared by 4 bases and J by 4 bases, with 4 bases of the junction left unmatched. Germline CDR1 PRHDT, CDR2 FYEKMQ (reference sequence). This CDR3 contains 15 residues. As DNA, the CDR3 is TGTGCCAGCAGCTGGGGGACAGGGGGCGCCTATGGCTACACCTTC. It encodes CASSWGTGGAYGYTF.

The J gene is TRBJ2-7, the V gene TRBV12-3 or TRBV12-4; no clear D gene. The CDR3 extends over 13 amino acids. V lost 6 bases and J 2 bases, leaving 11 bases between the germline ends. The chain's CDR3 is CASRSRSPYEQYF. The CDR3 nucleotides read TGTGCCAGCAGATCCAGATCGCCCTACGAGCAGTACTTC.

This sequence joins TRBV2 and TRBJ2-2; D gene unclear. The CDR3 sequence is 12 residues long. Trimming took off 8 bases at V and 6 bases at J, with 10 bases between the two ends. Germline V CDR1 and CDR2: SNHLY, FYNNEI. CDR3 amino acids: CASSKIAGELFF. The CDR3 nucleotides read TGTGCCAGCTCTAAAATCGCCGGGGAGCTGTTTTTT.

This clone was detected once. The chain links TRBV28 to TRBJ2-7; possibly TRBD1 or TRBD2 for D (6 bases each). V was cut by 5 bases and J by 5 bases, with 19 bases left in between. CDR1 is MDHEN and CDR2 is SYDVKM in the germline V gene. CDR3 length: 15 amino acids. The CDR3: CASSPPGAGSHEQYF. For the CDR3, the DNA is TGTGCCAGCAGTCCCCCGGGGGCGGGATCCCACGAGCAGTACTTC.

This clone was seen once. The V and J genes are TRBV28 and TRBJ2-1; tentative D call: TRBD1 (6 bases). Per germline, CDR1 MDHEN and CDR2 SYDVKM. The CDR3 sequence is 16 residues long. The ends were cut back, 6 bases at V and 7 bases at J, with 22 bases in the middle. DNA for the CDR3: TGTGCCAGCAGGCGAACACAGGGCTCGTCGGTTAATGAGCAGTTCTTC. This encodes CASRRTQGSSVNEQFF.

This chain uses TRBV6-6 with TRBJ2-5; no clear D gene. Germline CDR1 is MNHNY and CDR2 is SVGAGI (reference sequence). This CDR3 region has 13 residues. V lost 2 bases and J 7 bases, leaving 11 bases between the germline ends. CDR3 region: CASSYLTTGTQYF. The CDR3 coding sequence is TGTGCCAGCAGTTACCTGACAACGGGGACCCAGTACTTC.

The chain combines TRBV3-1 (or the pseudogene TRBV3-2) with TRBJ2-2; D is unresolved. Trimming shortened V by 2 bases and J by 6 bases, and 7 bases separated the two germline ends. The CDR3 is 13 residues long. Germline V gene data show CDR1 as LGHDT and CDR2 as YNNKEL (reference sequence). CDR3 region: CASSQSLSGELFF. The DNA of the CDR3 is TGTGCCAGCAGCCAATCATTGTCCGGGGAGCTGTTTTTT.

The chain combines TRBV7-2 with TRBJ1-2; D not certain. The CDR3 is 15 amino acids. V was trimmed by 3 bases and J by 2 bases, leaving 13 bases between them. Germline values: CDR1 SGHTA, CDR2 FQGNSA. The CDR3 region is CASSFMSSENYGYTF. In nucleotides, the CDR3 is TGTGCCAGCAGCTTCATGAGTTCGGAGAACTATGGCTACACCTTC. Combining the CDR3 with reference TRBV7-2 and TRBJ1-2 gives the whole variable domain GAGVSQSPSNKVTEKGKDVELRCDPISGHTALYWYRQSLGQGLEFLIYFQGNSAPDKSGLPSDRFSAERTGGSVSTLTIQRTQQEDSAVYLCASSFMSSENYGYTFGSGTRLTVV.

The chain employs TRBV6-2 or TRBV6-3 and TRBJ2-7, with D unresolved. This CDR3 spans 14 amino acids. Germline V CDR1 and CDR2: MNHEY, SVGEGT. The V and J ends lost 0 bases and 2 bases respectively, with 8 bases between them. CDR3 in amino acids: CASSYSGRAYEQYF. The CDR3 DNA is TGTGCCAGCAGTTACTCGGGTAGGGCCTACGAGCAGTACTTC.

The J gene is TRBJ2-1, the V gene TRBV7-8, with 8 positions matching TRBD2. The CDR3 contains 15 residues. Unmatched junction bases numbered 6, after V lost 2 bases and J lost 6 bases. CDR1 is SGHVS and CDR2 is FQNEAQ in the germline V gene. CDR3 protein: CASSLTSGTSNEQFF. CDR3 bases: TGTGCCAGCAGCTTAACTAGCGGAACGAGCAATGAGCAGTTCTTC.

The rearrangement links TRBV9 to TRBJ2-4, with D possibly called TRBD1 or TRBD2 (6 bases each). Trimming removed 4 bases at V and 8 bases at J, with 16 bases between. This CDR3 has 14 amino acids. CDR1 and CDR2 (germline): SGDLS, YYNGEE. The CDR3 region has the DNA TGTGCCAGCAGCCCGCGGGACACTTGGCACATTCAGTACTTC. It yields the protein CASSPRDTWHIQYF.

The genes are TRBV4-1 and TRBJ1-5; D unclear. The CDR3 sequence is 16 residues long. The germline V gene has CDR1 MGHRA and CDR2 YSYEKL. The V end was cut by 2 bases, the J end by 0 bases, with 11 bases between. This CDR3 is CASSQIDGISNQPQHF. In DNA, the CDR3 is TGCGCCAGCAGCCAAATCGACGGAATTAGCAATCAGCCCCAGCATTTT.

This clone showed up just a few times. V is TRBV10-3 and J is TRBJ1-6; D might be TRBD1 (6 bases). Trimming stripped 4 bases from V and 7 bases from J, with 17 bases between. The CDR3 spans 16 residues. Germline CDR1 and CDR2: ENHRY and SYGVKD. CDR3 DNA sequence: TGTGCCATCAGTGTCCAAGGCAGGGGTTTAAATTCACCCCTCCACTTT. Translated, it gives CAISVQGRGLNSPLHF.

The V and J genes are TRBV30 and TRBJ1-1; D is unresolved. Germline assignment: CDR1 GTSNPN and CDR2 SVGIG (reference sequence). Trimming took 8 bases from V and 6 from J, leaving 19 bases between them. The CDR3 is 13 residues long. Here the CDR3 DNA reads TGTGCCCGGTCATATGCCGCTGCGGCTGAAGCTTTCTTT. The encoded protein is CARSYAAAAEAFF.